This TCR beta chain was identified during a study of cytomegalovirus exposure and HLA in healthy donors. The PCR made use of 60 Vbeta and 13 Jbeta primers. Data came from immunoSEQ multiplex PCR; TCRdb stores just in-frame clones and leaves some out. The sample lists 160,000 or so clones, approximately 80% seen once, with under 8% in the top ten. V lost 0 bases and J lost 13; bases outside the gene matches: 5. CDR3 size: 13 residues. Germline CDR1 is SGHTA and CDR2 is FQGNSA. This sequence was found in a woman aged 45-59 years in good health and CMV-seropositive. The chain is built from TRBV7-2 and TRBJ2-4; 8 bases align to TRBD1. Sequencing used PBMCs. CDR3 sequence (DNA): TGTGCCAGCAGCTTAGCGCCAGGGACAGGCCAGTACTTC. Its translation is CASSLAPGTGQYF.